One and the same sample provided the 3 T cell receptor beta chains below, sequenced in a study of cytomegalovirus exposure and HLA in healthy donors (TCRdb year 2017). Libraries were built with the immunoSEQ multiplex PCR assay. For the multiplex PCR, a mixture combining 60 forward primers for TCR Vbeta segments and 13 reverse primers for TCR Jbeta segments was used. TCRdb stores this immuneACCESS table with in-frame sequences only. Part of the clones is absent; in the studies checked, under half of the shortfall reflects unresolved V genes, and no reason is known for the rest. This sample is represented by 55,000 to 70,000 clones; 60% to 70% of them were singletons. About 17% of the sample belongs to the ten largest clones. Material: PBMCs. These receptors originate from a man aged 40-55 years in good health and CMV-seropositive.

This chain uses TRBV25-1 with TRBJ1-1, with TRBD1 matching over 12 bases. Germline V CDR1 and CDR2: MGHDK, SYGVNS. This CDR3 spans 14 amino acids. The junction had 0 bases not matched to a gene; V was cut back by 6 bases and J by 1 base. CDR3: CASRGQGANTEAFF. The CDR3 DNA reads TGTGCCAGCAGGGGACAGGGGGCGAACACTGAAGCTTTCTTT. Filled out from reference TRBV25-1 and TRBJ1-1, the complete variable domain reads EADIYQTPRYLVIGTGKKITLECSQTMGHDKMYWYQQDPGMELHLIHYSYGVNSTEKGDLSSESTVSRIRTEHFPLTLESARPSHTSQYLCASRGQGANTEAFFGQGTRLTVV.

This clone has a handful of counts. The chain recombines TRBV9 with TRBJ2-3, with D uncertain. Germline V gene lookup returns CDR1 SGDLS and CDR2 YYNGEE. This CDR3 comprises 14 residues. With 1 base removed from V and 0 bases from J, the gap between germline ends came to 6 bases. In nucleotides, the CDR3 is TGTGCCAGCAGCGTATCCCTAAGCACAGATACGCAGTATTTT. Protein: CASSVSLSTDTQYF.

CDR3 nucleotides: TGTGCCAGCCAAGGGGGCGCGGGTGCCGGGGAGCTGTTTTTT. Translation: CASQGGAGAGELFF. The chain combines TRBV19 with TRBJ2-2; 7 bases agree with TRBD1. The germline CDR1 and CDR2 sequences are LNHDA and SQIVND (reference sequence). This CDR3 is built from 14 residues. V shed 9 bases and J 6 bases; nucleotides not matched to a gene: 10.